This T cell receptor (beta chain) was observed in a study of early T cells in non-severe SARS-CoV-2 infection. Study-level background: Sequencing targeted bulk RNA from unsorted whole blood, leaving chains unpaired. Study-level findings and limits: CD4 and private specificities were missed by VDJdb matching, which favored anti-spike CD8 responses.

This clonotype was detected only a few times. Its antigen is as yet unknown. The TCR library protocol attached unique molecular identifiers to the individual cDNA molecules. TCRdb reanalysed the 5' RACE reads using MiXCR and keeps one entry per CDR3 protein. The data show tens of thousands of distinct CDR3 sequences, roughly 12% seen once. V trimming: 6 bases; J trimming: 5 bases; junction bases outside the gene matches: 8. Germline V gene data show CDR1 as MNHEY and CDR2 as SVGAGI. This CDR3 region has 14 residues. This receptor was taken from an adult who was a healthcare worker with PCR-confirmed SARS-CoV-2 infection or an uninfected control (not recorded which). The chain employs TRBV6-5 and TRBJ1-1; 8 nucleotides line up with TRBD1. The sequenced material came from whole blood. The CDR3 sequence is CASSLDRVRTEAFF. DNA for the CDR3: TGTGCCAGCAGCTTGGACAGGGTGAGAACTGAAGCTTTCTTT.